The clone carrying this T cell receptor beta chain was detected a few times. Its antigen remains unknown. The entry originates in a study of beta chain features in type 1 diabetes. Study-level points and caveats: Any HLA type influence on TCRB rearrangement was left unresolved here. Since sequencing was performed on cDNA, cells with high TCR expression could be over-represented. Naive, central memory and Treg TCRB repertoires seemed to resemble each other more closely in patients than they did in healthy donors.

CDR1 is LGHNA and CDR2 is YNFKEQ in the germline V gene. The V gene lost 4 bases and the J gene lost 4 bases, with 9 bases spanning the gap. The CDR3 loop spans 13 amino acids. Sampling consisted of one heparinised blood draw per donor, averaging about 110 mL. The isolated RNA, all of it, was reverse transcribed, so expressed TCRB transcripts were what got sequenced. Generated by immunoSEQ multiplex PCR, the TCRdb table keeps only in-frame clones and is missing some. Of 400,000 to 600,000 clones in the sample, 30% were seen once. This clonotype was obtained from a man aged 18 to 30 in good health. This chain uses TRBV4-2 with TRBJ2-3; D is ambiguous. The specimen was naive CD4+ T cells from blood. The CDR3 DNA reads as TGTGCCAGCAGCCGATGGGTGGCAGATACGCAGTATTTT. Translated, it gives CASSRWVADTQYF.